A single sample is the source of the 5 T cell receptor beta chains below, sequenced in a study of cytomegalovirus exposure and HLA in healthy donors (dated by TCRdb to 2015 to 2018). Library prep was done by the immunoSEQ multiplex PCR assay. A mixture of 60 forward primers for TCR Vbeta segments and 13 reverse primers for TCR Jbeta segments was used in the multiplex PCR. In TCRdb, the immuneACCESS table is reduced to in-frame sequences with V and J assigned. These tables do not hold every clone; where another copy was compared, an unresolved V gene accounts for under half, and the others remain unexplained. The sample data list about 98,000 clones, and approximately 78% of these were observed just once. Approximately 1.4% of the sample is held by the ten biggest clonotypes. The sequenced sample consisted of PBMCs. The receptors were sampled from a man aged 35 to 55 in good health and CMV-seronegative.

The chain recombines TRBV2 with TRBJ1-3, with 7 bases fitting TRBD1. The CDR3 has 17 amino acids. CDR1 and CDR2 from the germline V gene are SNHLY and FYNNEI. Trimming at V came to 1 base and at J to 0 bases, leaving 6 bases not matched to a gene. CDR3 coding DNA: TGTGCCAGCAGTGAAGATACAGGGGAAGTCTCTGGAAACACCATATATTTT. This codes for CASSEDTGEVSGNTIYF.

The chain links TRBV11-2 to TRBJ1-2, with 7 bases aligning to TRBD1. The CDR3 runs 16 residues. J was trimmed by 4 bases and V by 7 bases; bases with no gene match: 15. The germline V gene encodes CDR1 SGHAT and CDR2 FQNNGV. CDR3 in DNA: TGTGCCAGCATGGAAGTCCGGGACAGTGAGGCCTATGGCTACACCTTC. It is translated as CASMEVRDSEAYGYTF.

This rearrangement joins TRBV18 to TRBJ2-7, with D perhaps TRBD2 (6 bases). V shed 2 bases and J shed 0 bases, with 14 bases lying between them. The germline CDR1 and CDR2 sequences are KGHSH and LQKENI. The CDR3 contains 16 residues. CDR3 nucleotide sequence: TGTGCCAGCTCACCAAGGGACGGGGGAATCTCCTACGAGCAGTACTTC. Residues: CASSPRDGGISYEQYF.

This clone was seen just once. This rearrangement joins TRBV5-4 to TRBJ1-1; D gene uncertain. Germline loops: CDR1 SGHNT, CDR2 YYREEE (reference sequence). V lost 2 bases and J lost 4, with 6 bases in between. This CDR3 is built from 12 residues. The CDR3 DNA reads as TGTGCCAGCAGCTTCGGGGTCACTGAAGCTTTCTTT. Translation gives CASSFGVTEAFF.

The rearrangement uses TRBV28 and TRBJ1-5, with 9 bases identical to TRBD1. J lost 3 bases, V lost 6 bases, and 6 bases had no gene match. The CDR3 has 15 amino acids. Germline-derived CDR1 and CDR2 are MDHEN and SYDVKM. The CDR3: CASSRRTGDNQPQHF. In DNA, the CDR3 is TGTGCCAGCAGCCGACGGACAGGGGACAATCAGCCCCAGCATTTT.